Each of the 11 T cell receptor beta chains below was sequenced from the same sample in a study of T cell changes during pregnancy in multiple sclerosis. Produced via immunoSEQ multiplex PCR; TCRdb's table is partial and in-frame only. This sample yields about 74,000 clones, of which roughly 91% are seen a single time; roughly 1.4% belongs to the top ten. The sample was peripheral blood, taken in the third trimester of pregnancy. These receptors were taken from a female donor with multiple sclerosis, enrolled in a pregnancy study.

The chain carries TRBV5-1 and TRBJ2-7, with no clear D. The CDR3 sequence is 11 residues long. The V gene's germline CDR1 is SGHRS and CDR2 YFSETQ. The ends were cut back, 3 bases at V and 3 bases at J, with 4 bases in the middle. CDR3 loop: CASSSNYEQYF. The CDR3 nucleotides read TGCGCCAGCAGCTCCAACTACGAGCAGTACTTC.

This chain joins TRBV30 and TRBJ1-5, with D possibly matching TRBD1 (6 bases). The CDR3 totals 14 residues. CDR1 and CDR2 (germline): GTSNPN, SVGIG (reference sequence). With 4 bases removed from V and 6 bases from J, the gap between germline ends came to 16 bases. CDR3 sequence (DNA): TGTGCCTGGAATAGCGGGGGGGGCGGTCAGCCCCAGCATTTT. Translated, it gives CAWNSGGGGQPQHF.

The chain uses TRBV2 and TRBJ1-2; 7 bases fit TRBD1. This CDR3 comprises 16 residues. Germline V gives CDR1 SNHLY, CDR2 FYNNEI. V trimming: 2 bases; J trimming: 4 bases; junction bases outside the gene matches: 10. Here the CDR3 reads CASSESWTGVSYGYTF. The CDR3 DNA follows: TGTGCCAGCAGTGAATCCTGGACAGGAGTGAGCTATGGCTACACCTTC.

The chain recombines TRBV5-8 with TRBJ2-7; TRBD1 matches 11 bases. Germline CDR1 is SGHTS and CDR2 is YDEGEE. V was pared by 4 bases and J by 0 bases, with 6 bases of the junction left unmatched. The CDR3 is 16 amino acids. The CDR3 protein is CASSPWTGGSSYEQYF. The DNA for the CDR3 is TGTGCCAGCAGCCCATGGACAGGGGGCTCCTCCTACGAGCAGTACTTC.

The CDR3 loop reads CASSSGQGNTIYF. DNA of the CDR3: TGCGCCAGCAGCTCCGGACAGGGAAACACCATATATTTT. The gene calls are TRBV5-1 and TRBJ1-3; tentatively, D is TRBD1 (6 bases). Looked up from germline, CDR1 is SGHRS and CDR2 is YFSETQ. This CDR3 has 13 amino acids. The V gene lost 3 bases and the J gene lost 4 bases, with 8 bases spanning the gap. Looking up the rest from reference TRBV5-1 and TRBJ1-3 gives the full variable domain: KAGVTQTPRYLIKTRGQQVTLSCSPISGHRSVSWYQQTPGQGLQFLFEYFSETQRNKGNFPGRFSGRQFSNSRSEMNVSTLELGDSALYLCASSSGQGNTIYFGEGSWLTVV.

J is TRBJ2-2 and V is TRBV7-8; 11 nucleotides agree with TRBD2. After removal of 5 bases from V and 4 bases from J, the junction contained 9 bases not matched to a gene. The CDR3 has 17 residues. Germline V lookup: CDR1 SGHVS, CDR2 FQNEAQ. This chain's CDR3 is CASSRALAGGPTGELFF. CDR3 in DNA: TGTGCCAGCAGCCGCGCGCTAGCGGGGGGCCCCACCGGGGAGCTGTTTTTT.

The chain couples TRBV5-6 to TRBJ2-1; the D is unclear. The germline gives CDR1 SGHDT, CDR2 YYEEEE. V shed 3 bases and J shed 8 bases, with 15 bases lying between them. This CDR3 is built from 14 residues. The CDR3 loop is CASSSVLPGDEQFF. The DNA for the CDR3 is TGTGCCAGCAGCTCGGTCCTCCCGGGTGATGAGCAGTTCTTC.

The CDR3 reads CASSQRPSGYENTGELFF. The CDR3, as DNA: TGCGCCAGCAGCCAAAGGCCCTCAGGGTACGAGAACACCGGGGAGCTGTTTTTT. The genes are TRBV4-1 and TRBJ2-2, with D possibly being TRBD1 (5 bases). The CDR3 covers 18 residues. CDR1 is MGHRA, CDR2 YSYEKL, per germline. Trimming removed 2 bases from V and 1 base from J, with 17 bases in between.

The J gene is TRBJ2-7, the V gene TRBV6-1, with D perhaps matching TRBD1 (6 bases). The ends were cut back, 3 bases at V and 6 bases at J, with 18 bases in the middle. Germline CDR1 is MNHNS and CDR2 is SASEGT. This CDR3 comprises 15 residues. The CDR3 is CASSDFLNRVSEQYF. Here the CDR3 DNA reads TGTGCCAGCAGTGACTTTTTAAACAGGGTCAGCGAGCAGTACTTC.

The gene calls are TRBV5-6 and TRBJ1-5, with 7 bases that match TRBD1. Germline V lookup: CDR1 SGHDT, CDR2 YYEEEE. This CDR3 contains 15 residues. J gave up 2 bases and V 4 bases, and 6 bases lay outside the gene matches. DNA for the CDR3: TGTGCCAGCAGCAACAGGGGATCTGGCAATCAGCCCCAGCATTTT. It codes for CASSNRGSGNQPQHF.

This CDR3 is CASSGLPGLATRNEQFF. The CDR3 coding sequence is TGTGCCAGCAGCGGGCTACCGGGACTAGCGACGAGAAATGAGCAGTTCTTC. The rearrangement joins TRBV5-4 to TRBJ2-1, with 10 bases matching TRBD2. The CDR3 extends over 17 amino acids. Unmatched junction bases numbered 14, after V lost 4 bases and J lost 7 bases. From germline, CDR1 is SGHNT and CDR2 YYREEE (reference sequence).